This TCR beta chain came from a study of CD8+ T cells in alopecia areata. Study summary: Tofacitinib ran 6 to 18 months, followed by 6 months off drug. Percent of scalp involved defined treated patients' severity scores. Points from the study as a whole: Persistence in scalp and blood during tofacitinib was observed for many expanded lesional clones. Elevated clonality characterized lesional scalp relative to normal scalp, particularly in alopecia totalis/universalis.

The V segment lost 2 bases and the J segment 4 bases; nucleotides outside the gene matches: 13. Germline V CDR1 and CDR2: MNHEY, SMNVEV (reference sequence). This CDR3 is built from 17 residues. To note about this clone: Antigen unknown.

Specified treatment: oral pan-JAK inhibitor, 5-10 mg twice daily. Patients with alopecia areata provided lesional scalp punch biopsies as well as peripheral blood. Extraction and reverse transcription of RNA yielded cDNA as the sequencing template. Generated by immunoSEQ multiplex PCR, the TCRdb table keeps only in-frame clones and is missing some. The profile covers roughly 4,000 clones, with 69% appearing a single time and about 8% taken by the ten largest. This TCR was sampled from a human donor with alopecia areata. Specimen: skin, collected at week 24, from a patient treated with tofacitinib. The V gene is TRBV27, the J gene TRBJ1-2; 7 bases align to TRBD1. The CDR3 reads CASSLTATGQARYGYTF. Here the CDR3 DNA reads TGTGCCAGCAGTTTAACGGCGACAGGACAGGCCCGCTATGGCTACACCTTC.